This TCR beta chain was profiled in a study of radiation and T cells in renal cell carcinoma. Produced via immunoSEQ multiplex PCR; TCRdb's table is partial and in-frame only. The top ten hold 10% to 15% of the sample, which has some 150,000 clones, over 80% seen once. Time point here: blood 2 weeks post-SBRT. Noted treatment: 15 Gy SBRT to primary tumor, nephrectomy 4 weeks later. The source is a woman aged 50 to 65 with renal cell carcinoma. The source was blood, collected from a patient whose treatment included radiotherapy and nephrectomy.

The CDR3 DNA reads as TGTGCCAGCGGTACTAGGGACAAAAACATTCAGTACTTC. Encoded protein: CASGTRDKNIQYF. This chain joins TRBV7-4 and TRBJ2-4; perhaps TRBD2 as D (5 bases). Germline V gene data show CDR1 as SGHVT and CDR2 as SQSDAQ. The germline V and J ends were trimmed by 8 bases and 3 bases, with 11 bases remaining between them. The CDR3 contains 13 residues.